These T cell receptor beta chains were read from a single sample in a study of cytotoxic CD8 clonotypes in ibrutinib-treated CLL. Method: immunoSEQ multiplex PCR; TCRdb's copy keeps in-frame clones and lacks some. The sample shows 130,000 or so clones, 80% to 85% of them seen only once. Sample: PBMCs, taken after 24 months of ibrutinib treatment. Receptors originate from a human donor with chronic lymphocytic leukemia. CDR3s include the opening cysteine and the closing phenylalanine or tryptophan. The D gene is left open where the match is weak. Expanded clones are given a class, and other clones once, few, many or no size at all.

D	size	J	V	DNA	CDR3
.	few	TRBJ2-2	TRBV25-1	TGTGCCAGCAGTGCTTTAGGGTACACCGGGGAGCTGTTTTTT	CASSALGYTGELFF
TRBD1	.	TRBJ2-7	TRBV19	TGTGCCAGTAGTCGGGACAGGGGGCTAAGGTACGAGCAGTACTTC	CASSRDRGLRYEQYF
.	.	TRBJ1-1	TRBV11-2	TGTGCCAGCAGCTTGAGAGGGGCAGCGACGAACACTGAAGCTTTCTTT	CASSLRGAATNTEAFF
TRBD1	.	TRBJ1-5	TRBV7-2	TGTGCCAGCAGCACAAGACAGGGGAGTCAGCCCCAGCATTTT	CASSTRQGSQPQHF
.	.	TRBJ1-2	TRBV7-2	TGTGCCAGCAGCGCTACCCCCGGGACATACTATGGCTACACCTTC	CASSATPGTYYGYTF
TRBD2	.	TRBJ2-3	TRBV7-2	TGTGCCAGCAGTATCGGGGGGGGCGCAGATACGCAGTATTTT	CASSIGGGADTQYF
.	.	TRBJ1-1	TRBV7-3	TGTGCCAGCAGCTTATCTTCTTCTAACACTGAAGCTTTCTTT	CASSLSSSNTEAFF
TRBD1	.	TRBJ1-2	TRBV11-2	TGTGCCAGCAGCTTGGGACAGGGAAACTATGGCTACACCTTC	CASSLGQGNYGYTF
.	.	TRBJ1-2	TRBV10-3	TGTGCCATCAGTGAGGTGGGGGCTGGCTACACCTTC	CAISEVGAGYTF
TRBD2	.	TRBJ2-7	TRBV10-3	TGTGCCATCAGTGGGGGGAGGGGAGATCTCCGCGAGCAGTACTTC	CAISGGRGDLREQYF
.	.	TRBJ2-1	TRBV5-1	TGCGCCAGCAGCCCGCCTCGGGACACATACAATGAGCAGTTCTTC	CASSPPRDTYNEQFF
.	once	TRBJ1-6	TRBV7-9	TGTGCCAGCAGCTCCGCGGGGGCCCTCTATAATTCACCCCTCCACTTT	CASSSAGALYNSPLHF
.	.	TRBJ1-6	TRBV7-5	TGTGTCAGAAGCTTCTATCACTGGAATTCACCCCTCCACTTT	CVRSFYHWNSPLHF
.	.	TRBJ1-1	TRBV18	TGTGCCAGCTCACCAACGGGGGGGGACACTGAAGCTTTCTTT	CASSPTGGDTEAFF
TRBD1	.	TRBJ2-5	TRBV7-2	TGTGCCAGCGGGACAGGGGGCGCGGAGACCCAGTACTTC	CASGTGGAETQYF
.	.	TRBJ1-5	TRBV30	TGTGCCTGGAGCGTCGGTCCGGGGGGCAATCAGCCCCAGCATTTT	CAWSVGPGGNQPQHF
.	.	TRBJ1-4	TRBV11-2	TGTGCCAGCAGCCCCGACAGTTCTGAAAAACTGTTTTTT	CASSPDSSEKLFF
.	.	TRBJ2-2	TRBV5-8	TGTGCCAGCAGCTTAGAGATTACTAACACCGGGGAGCTGTTTTTT	CASSLEITNTGELFF
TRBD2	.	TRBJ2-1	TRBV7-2	TGTGCCAGCGCAACCGGGACTAGCGGGGGGCCTGGGTACAATGAGCAGTTCTTC	CASATGTSGGPGYNEQFF
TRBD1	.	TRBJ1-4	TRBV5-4	TGTGCCAGCACACACAGGGGTCTGGGTAATGAAAAACTGTTTTTT	CASTHRGLGNEKLFF
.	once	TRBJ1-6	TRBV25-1	TGTGCCAGCAGTCCTCGGGGAAGCGCAAATTCACCCCTCCACTTT	CASSPRGSANSPLHF
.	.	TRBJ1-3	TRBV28	TGTGCCAGCAGTAAAGGTCCCCCGGGCTCTGGAAACACCATATATTTT	CASSKGPPGSGNTIYF
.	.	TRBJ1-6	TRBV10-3	TGTGCCATCAAACAGGGCGAGTCCTATAATTCACCCCTCCACTTT	CAIKQGESYNSPLHF
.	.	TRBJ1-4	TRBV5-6	TGTGCCAGCAGCCGGTCCAGGAGTGCAACTAATGAAAAACTGTTTTTT	CASSRSRSATNEKLFF
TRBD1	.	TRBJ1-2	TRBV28	TGTGCCAGCAGTTTTGGGACAGTGCCATCCCTCTCCTATGGCTACACCTTC	CASSFGTVPSLSYGYTF
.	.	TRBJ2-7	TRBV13	TGTGCCAGCAGCTCCTATCTATGGGTTTACGAGCAGTACTTC	CASSSYLWVYEQYF
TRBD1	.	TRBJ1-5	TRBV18	TGTGCCAGCTCGATACAGGGGAGCAATCAGCCCCAGCATTTT	CASSIQGSNQPQHF
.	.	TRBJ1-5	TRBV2	TGTGCCAGCAGTGAAGGGGCAGGGTCAAAGCCCCAGCATTTT	CASSEGAGSKPQHF
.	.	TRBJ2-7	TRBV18	TGTGCCAGCTCACCAGATCTGGGGGTGGCCTACGAGCAGTACTTC	CASSPDLGVAYEQYF
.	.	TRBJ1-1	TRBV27	TGTGCCAGCAGTTTAAGCCATTGGCAGGGAGGAGCTTTCTTT	CASSLSHWQGGAFF
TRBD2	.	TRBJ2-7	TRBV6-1	TGTGCCAGCAGTAGCGGGGGGATACCCTACGAGCAGTACTTC	CASSSGGIPYEQYF
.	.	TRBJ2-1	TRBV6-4	TGTGCCAGCAGACAGGGCCCCTACAATGAGCAGTTCTTC	CASRQGPYNEQFF
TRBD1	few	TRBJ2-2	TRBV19	TGTGCCAGTAGTATGGTAGGGAGACAGGGCGGGGAGCTGTTTTTT	CASSMVGRQGGELFF
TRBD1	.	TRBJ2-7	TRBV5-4	TGTGCCAGCAGCCTCGACAGGGCCCCATACGAGCAGTACTTC	CASSLDRAPYEQYF
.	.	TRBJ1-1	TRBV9	TGTGCCAGCAGCGTAGCTGTCGTAAGCCAGGGTAACACTGAAGCTTTCTTT	CASSVAVVSQGNTEAFF
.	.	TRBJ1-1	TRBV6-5	TGTGCCAGCACCGGAAGGTCGGGCACTGAAGCTTTCTTT	CASTGRSGTEAFF
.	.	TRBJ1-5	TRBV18	TGTGCCAGCTCTATTTCACAGTCCCAGCCCCAGCATTTT	CASSISQSQPQHF
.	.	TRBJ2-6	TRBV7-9	TGTGCCAGCAATAGGGGCAGTGGGGCCAACGTCCTGACTTTC	CASNRGSGANVLTF
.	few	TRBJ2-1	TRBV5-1	TGCGCCAGCAGCTTGGTGGCAGCCAGTACCTCCTACAATGAGCAGTTCTTC	CASSLVAASTSYNEQFF
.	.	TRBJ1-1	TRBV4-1	TGCGCCAGCAGCCAAGAAGTCACGGGTGAAACTGAAGCTTTCTTT	CASSQEVTGETEAFF
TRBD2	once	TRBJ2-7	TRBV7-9	TGTGCCAGCAGCCCAAGTAGCGGGGGGACCTACGAGCAGTACTTC	CASSPSSGGTYEQYF
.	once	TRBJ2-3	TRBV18	TGTGCCAGCTCACCACAGGTGGGGGCCGGGGCAGATACGCAGTATTTT	CASSPQVGAGADTQYF
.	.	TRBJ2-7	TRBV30	TGTGCCTGGAGTGGCTCCTACGAGCAGTACTTC	CAWSGSYEQYF
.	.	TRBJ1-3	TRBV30	TGTGCCTGGAGCACTGGGTCCTCTGGAAACACCATATATTTT	CAWSTGSSGNTIYF
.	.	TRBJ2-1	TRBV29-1	TGCAGCCCAGGGAATGGGCTCGGTGAGCAGTTCTTC	CSPGNGLGEQFF
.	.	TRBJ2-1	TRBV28	TGTGCCAGCAGCACCAGTAGTGAGCAGTTCTTC	CASSTSSEQFF
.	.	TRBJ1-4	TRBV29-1	TGCAGCGTTTCAGGGGCTGCTGAAAAACTGTTTTTT	CSVSGAAEKLFF
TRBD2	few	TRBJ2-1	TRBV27	TGTGCCAGCAGCTTAGAGGGACTAGCGGGGACCCATGAGCAGTTCTTC	CASSLEGLAGTHEQFF
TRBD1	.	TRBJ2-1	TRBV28	TGTGCCAGCAGTTTAAGGGGACAGCTACTCAGAGGTAGGAATGAGCAGTTCTTC	CASSLRGQLLRGRNEQFF
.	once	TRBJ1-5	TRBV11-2	TGTGCCAGCAGCCAGGAGAGCAATCAGCCCCAGCATTTT	CASSQESNQPQHF